This is a list of T cell receptor beta chains from one sample in a study of OX40 agonist ivuxolimab in advanced cancers. The method was immunoSEQ multiplex PCR; TCRdb's version includes in-frame clones alone and lacks a portion of them. Found here are fewer than 95,000 clones, 91% of them singletons; the top ten hold about 0.73%. The sample here was CD4+ or CD8+ T cells sorted from blood, taken in a trial of the OX40 agonist ivuxolimab. The receptors originated from an adult with an advanced solid tumor such as melanoma, head and neck, liver or kidney cancer. The CDR3 runs from the conserved cysteine through the conserved F or W. A D gene is named only where the DNA matches it firmly. Some rows have no size entry. The others give once, few or many, or a class for an expanded clone.

J gene,clone size,V gene,D gene,CDR3 protein,CDR3 DNA
TRBJ1-5,NA,TRBV30,NA,CAWSGGGNQPQHF,TGTGCCTGGAGTGGGGGGGGGAATCAGCCCCAGCATTTT
TRBJ2-7,once,TRBV5-6,NA,CASSSGLNRRSYEQYF,TGTGCCAGCAGCTCCGGATTAAACAGGCGTTCCTACGAGCAGTACTTC
TRBJ2-5,NA,TRBV2,NA,CASNFGKIQETQYF,TGTGCCAGCAATTTTGGTAAGATCCAAGAGACCCAGTACTTC
TRBJ2-3,NA,TRBV11-3,NA,CASSGEGHSSTDTQYF,TGTGCCAGCAGTGGGGAAGGGCATTCTAGCACAGATACGCAGTATTTT
TRBJ2-7,NA,TRBV18,NA,CASSPPTGSEQYF,TGTGCCAGCTCACCTCCTACTGGTAGCGAGCAGTACTTC
TRBJ1-5,NA,TRBV19,NA,CASSGPPGTSRNQPQHF,TGTGCCAGTAGTGGCCCCCCCGGGACCTCGCGCAATCAGCCCCAGCATTTT
TRBJ2-3,NA,TRBV9,NA,CASSANPRDTQYF,TGTGCCAGCAGCGCAAACCCACGGGACACGCAGTATTTT
TRBJ2-2,once,TRBV28,TRBD1,CASNSGGTGELFF,TGTGCCAGCAACTCAGGGGGCACCGGGGAGCTGTTTTTT
TRBJ1-2,NA,TRBV2,NA,CASSRDAGYTF,TGTGCCAGCTCTCGGGACGCGGGCTACACCTTC
TRBJ2-3,NA,TRBV5-1,NA,CASTPAEGYRRTQYF,TGCGCCAGCACACCAGCGGAGGGGTACAGGAGGACGCAGTATTTT
TRBJ2-1,NA,TRBV30,NA,CAWSSIRISRVGEQFF,TGTGCCTGGAGTTCCATTCGAATCTCGAGAGTGGGAGAGCAGTTCTTC
TRBJ2-3,NA,TRBV27,TRBD2,CATQTSVTDTQYF,TGTGCCACCCAGACTAGCGTCACAGATACGCAGTATTTT
TRBJ2-2,NA,TRBV5-6,TRBD1,CASSFTGAGELFF,TGTGCCAGCAGCTTCACAGGGGCCGGGGAGCTGTTTTTT
TRBJ1-4,once,TRBV5-8,NA,CASSLDRANEKLFF,TGTGCCAGCAGCTTGGACAGGGCTAATGAAAAACTGTTTTTT
TRBJ1-2,NA,TRBV7-3,NA,CASSLASYGYTF,TGTGCCAGCAGCCTTGCCTCCTATGGCTACACCTTC
TRBJ2-1,NA,TRBV29-1,NA,CSVQSDSYNEQFF,TGCAGCGTCCAATCCGACAGTTACAATGAGCAGTTCTTC
TRBJ1-1,NA,TRBV5-1,NA,CASSLTSWNTEAFF,TGCGCCAGCAGCTTGACGAGTTGGAACACTGAAGCTTTCTTT
TRBJ1-2,NA,TRBV7-8,TRBD1,CASSLVDRGAWGYTF,TGTGCCAGCAGCTTAGTCGACAGGGGGGCCTGGGGCTACACCTTC
TRBJ2-1,NA,TRBV7-2,NA,CASSPIWEHFAYNEQFF,TGTGCCAGCAGCCCGATTTGGGAACACTTTGCCTACAATGAGCAGTTCTTC
TRBJ2-3,NA,TRBV7-2,NA,CASSGSTDTQYF,TGTGCCAGCAGCGGTAGCACAGATACGCAGTATTTT
TRBJ1-2,NA,TRBV5-1,NA,CASSLTDSNYGYTF,TGCGCCAGCAGCTTGACGGACTCTAACTATGGCTACACCTTC
TRBJ2-5,NA,TRBV18,TRBD2,CASSPTREGRETQYF,TGTGCCAGCTCGCCTACGCGGGAGGGGCGGGAGACCCAGTACTTC
TRBJ1-2,NA,TRBV6-1,NA,CASRLGTGMPYGYTF,TGTGCCAGCAGATTAGGAACAGGGATGCCCTATGGCTACACCTTC
TRBJ1-3,NA,TRBV6-1,NA,CASSEETEGRLFSRNTIYF,TGTGCCAGCAGTGAAGAGACAGAGGGCAGGCTCTTCTCTAGGAACACCATATATTTT
TRBJ2-7,NA,TRBV11-3,NA,CASSAFRPPYEQYF,TGTGCCAGCAGCGCATTCAGGCCCCCCTACGAGCAGTACTTC
TRBJ2-5,NA,TRBV7-9,NA,CASSPQGETQYF,TGTGCCAGCAGCCCCCAGGGAGAGACCCAGTACTTC
TRBJ1-1,NA,TRBV7-2,NA,CASSFVGREKAFF,TGTGCCAGCAGCTTTGTGGGTCGGGAGAAAGCTTTCTTT
TRBJ2-4,NA,TRBV20-1,NA,CSAREGNIQYF,TGCAGTGCTAGAGAGGGGAACATTCAGTACTTC
TRBJ2-1,once,TRBV5-1,TRBD2,CASSPRGERGGQQFF,TGCGCCAGCAGCCCCCGTGGTGAGCGGGGGGGACAGCAGTTCTTC
TRBJ1-5,few,TRBV19,NA,CASSKGGGYQPQHF,TGTGCCAGTAGTAAGGGCGGGGGCTATCAGCCCCAGCATTTT
TRBJ2-5,NA,TRBV6-5,TRBD2,CASSPGTSGLETQYF,TGTGCCAGCAGCCCCGGGACTAGCGGGTTGGAGACCCAGTACTTC
TRBJ1-6,NA,TRBV6-6,TRBD1,CASSYSTGGNSPLHF,TGTGCCAGCAGTTACTCGACAGGGGGGAATTCACCCCTCCACTTT
TRBJ2-3,NA,TRBV28,NA,CASTLRRANTDTQYF,TGTGCCAGCACCCTTCGGCGGGCCAACACAGATACGCAGTATTTT
TRBJ1-3,NA,TRBV21-1,NA,CASSKREGGQTAGNTIYF,TGTGCCAGCAGCAAGAGGGAGGGGGGCCAAACTGCTGGAAACACCATATATTTT
TRBJ2-4,once,TRBV4-1,NA,CASSQVLGRLAKNIQYF,TGCGCCAGCAGCCAAGTCCTCGGGCGGCTAGCCAAAAACATTCAGTACTTC
TRBJ2-2,NA,TRBV18,NA,CASSPPAGTNTGELFF,TGTGCCAGCTCACCGCCTGCCGGGACGAACACCGGGGAGCTGTTTTTT
TRBJ1-4,NA,TRBV9,TRBD1,CASSVGQGYEKLFF,TGTGCCAGCAGCGTTGGACAGGGGTATGAAAAACTGTTTTTT
TRBJ1-1,NA,TRBV5-8,NA,CASSLGRAIGEAFF,TGTGCCAGCAGCTTGGGACGGGCCATCGGTGAAGCTTTCTTT
TRBJ2-7,NA,TRBV5-1,TRBD2,CASSPRGAGGGYEQYF,TGCGCCAGCAGCCCCCGGGGGGCGGGAGGAGGCTACGAGCAGTACTTC
TRBJ1-1,NA,TRBV10-3,TRBD1,CAISATGGENAFF,TGTGCCATCAGTGCTACAGGGGGCGAGAACGCTTTCTTT
TRBJ1-1,once,TRBV7-9,NA,CASSLAAQLNTEAFF,TGTGCCAGCAGCTTAGCGGCACAGCTGAACACTGAAGCTTTCTTT
TRBJ2-1,NA,TRBV19,NA,CASSIGQNNEQFF,TGTGCCAGTAGTATAGGGCAGAACAATGAGCAGTTCTTC
TRBJ2-3,NA,TRBV6-6,TRBD2,CASSPGLGITDTQYF,TGTGCCAGCAGCCCTGGACTAGGTATAACAGATACGCAGTATTTT
TRBJ2-1,once,TRBV6-6,TRBD1,CASSQGQPPGNEQFF,TGTGCCAGCAGTCAGGGACAGCCCCCGGGGAATGAGCAGTTCTTC
TRBJ2-5,NA,TRBV5-1,TRBD1,CASSLWTGRETQYF,TGCGCCAGCAGCTTGTGGACAGGGAGGGAGACCCAGTACTTC
TRBJ1-2,NA,TRBV19,NA,CASTFGQVLYGYTF,TGTGCCAGTACCTTCGGCCAGGTGCTCTATGGCTACACCTTC
TRBJ2-3,NA,TRBV4-2,TRBD2,CASSQVINRLAREDTQYF,TGTGCCAGCAGCCAAGTCATAAATAGACTAGCTCGAGAGGATACGCAGTATTTT
TRBJ2-7,NA,TRBV11-2,NA,CASSLVRGSYEQYF,TGTGCCAGCAGCTTAGTTCGGGGATCCTACGAGCAGTACTTC
TRBJ1-2,NA,TRBV7-2,NA,CASSQVWASGYTF,TGTGCCAGCAGCCAAGTTTGGGCGTCGGGCTACACCTTC